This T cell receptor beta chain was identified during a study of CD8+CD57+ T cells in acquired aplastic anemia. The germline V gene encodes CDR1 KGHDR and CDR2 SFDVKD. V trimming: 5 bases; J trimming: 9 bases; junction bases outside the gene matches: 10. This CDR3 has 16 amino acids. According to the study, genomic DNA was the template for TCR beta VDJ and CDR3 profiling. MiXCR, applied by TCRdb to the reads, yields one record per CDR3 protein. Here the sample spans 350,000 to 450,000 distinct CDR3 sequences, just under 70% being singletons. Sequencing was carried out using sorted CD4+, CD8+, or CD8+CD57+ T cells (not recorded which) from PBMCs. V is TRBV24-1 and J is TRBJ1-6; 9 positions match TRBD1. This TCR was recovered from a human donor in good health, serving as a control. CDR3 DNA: TGTGCCACCAGTGGCACTCCGACAGGGGGGGGTTCACCCCTCCACTTT. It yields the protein CATSGTPTGGGSPLHF.